The rows below give T cell receptor beta chains drawn from one sample of a study of blood T cell repertoires in COVID-19. Measured with immunoSEQ multiplex PCR; TCRdb has only the in-frame clones, and not every one. The repertoire includes over 70,000 clones, approximately 91% of them detected once, and just over 2.5% sits in the top ten. Sequencing was carried out using peripheral blood. The receptors come from a man between 50 and 59 years old with COVID-19, enrolled during active disease. The CDR3 runs from the conserved cysteine through the conserved F or W. D genes are given only for firm matches. Rows may omit the clone size; those that give it use once, few, many or a size class.

TRBV9	NA	NA	TRBJ2-1	CASSVASFSSYNEQFF	TGTGCCAGCAGCGTAGCTAGCTTCAGCTCCTACAATGAGCAGTTCTTC
TRBV3-1/TRBV3-2	TRBD2	NA	TRBJ2-1	CASSQEGGSSYNEQFF	TGTGCCAGCAGCCAAGAAGGCGGGAGCTCCTACAATGAGCAGTTCTTC
TRBV27	TRBD2	NA	TRBJ2-1	CASSPHRLAGGGEQFF	TGTGCCAGCAGCCCCCATCGACTAGCGGGAGGGGGTGAGCAGTTCTTC
TRBV5-1	NA	NA	TRBJ1-2	CASSLETGTDGYTF	TGCGCCAGCAGCTTGGAAACAGGGACCGATGGCTACACCTTC
TRBV29-1	NA	many	TRBJ2-1	CSVWTSNEQFF	TGCAGCGTTTGGACTTCCAATGAGCAGTTCTTC
TRBV5-1	NA	NA	TRBJ2-1	CASSLAGAYNEQFF	TGCGCCAGCAGCTTGGCCGGGGCCTACAATGAGCAGTTCTTC
TRBV19	TRBD1	NA	TRBJ2-1	CASSIFIPTGPLGNEQFF	TGTGCCAGTAGTATATTTATCCCGACAGGGCCCCTAGGCAATGAGCAGTTCTTC
TRBV29-1	TRBD1	NA	TRBJ2-1	CSADRGGRRPYSYNEQFF	TGCAGCGCCGACAGGGGGGGTAGGAGACCCTACTCCTACAATGAGCAGTTCTTC
TRBV6-5	NA	NA	TRBJ2-2	CASSLRNTGELFF	TGTGCCAGCAGTCTCAGGAACACCGGGGAGCTGTTTTTT
TRBV28	NA	NA	TRBJ1-5	CASSPPGGLGNQPQHF	TGTGCCAGCAGTCCCCCCGGGGGGCTAGGCAATCAGCCCCAGCATTTT
TRBV7-2	TRBD1	NA	TRBJ2-1	CASSLMQGVSNEQFF	TGTGCCAGCAGCTTAATGCAGGGGGTCTCCAATGAGCAGTTCTTC
TRBV5-8	TRBD2	NA	TRBJ2-1	CASSLTSGRHNEQFF	TGTGCCAGCAGCCTGACTAGCGGGAGGCACAATGAGCAGTTCTTC
TRBV6-6	TRBD2	NA	TRBJ2-3	CASSPSSGNPGGTQYF	TGTGCCAGCAGTCCGTCTAGCGGGAACCCCGGCGGTACGCAGTATTTT